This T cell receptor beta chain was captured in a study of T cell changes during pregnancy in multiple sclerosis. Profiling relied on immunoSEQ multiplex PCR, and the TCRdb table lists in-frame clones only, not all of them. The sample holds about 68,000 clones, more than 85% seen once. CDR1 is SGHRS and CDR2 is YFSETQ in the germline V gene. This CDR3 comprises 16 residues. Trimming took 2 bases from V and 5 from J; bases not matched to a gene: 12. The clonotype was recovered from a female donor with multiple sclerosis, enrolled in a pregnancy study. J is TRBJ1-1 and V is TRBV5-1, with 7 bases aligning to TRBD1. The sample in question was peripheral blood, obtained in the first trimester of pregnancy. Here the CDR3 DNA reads TGCGCCAGCAGCTTTGGCCCCGAGACAGGGTTAACTGAAGCTTTCTTT. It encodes CASSFGPETGLTEAFF.